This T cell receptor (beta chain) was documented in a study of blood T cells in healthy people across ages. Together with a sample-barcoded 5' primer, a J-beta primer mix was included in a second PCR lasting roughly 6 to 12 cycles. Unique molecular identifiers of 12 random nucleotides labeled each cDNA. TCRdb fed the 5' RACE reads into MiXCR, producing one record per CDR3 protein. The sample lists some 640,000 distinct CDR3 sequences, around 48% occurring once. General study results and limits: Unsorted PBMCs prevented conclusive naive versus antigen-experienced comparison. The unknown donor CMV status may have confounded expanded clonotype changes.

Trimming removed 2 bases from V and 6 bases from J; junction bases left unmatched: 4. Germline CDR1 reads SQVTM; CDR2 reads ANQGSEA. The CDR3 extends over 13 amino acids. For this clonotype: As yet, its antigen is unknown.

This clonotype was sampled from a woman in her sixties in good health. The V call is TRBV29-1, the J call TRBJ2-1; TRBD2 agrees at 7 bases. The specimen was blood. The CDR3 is CSVEILAVNEQFF. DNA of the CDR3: TGCAGCGTTGAAATTCTAGCGGTCAATGAGCAGTTCTTC.